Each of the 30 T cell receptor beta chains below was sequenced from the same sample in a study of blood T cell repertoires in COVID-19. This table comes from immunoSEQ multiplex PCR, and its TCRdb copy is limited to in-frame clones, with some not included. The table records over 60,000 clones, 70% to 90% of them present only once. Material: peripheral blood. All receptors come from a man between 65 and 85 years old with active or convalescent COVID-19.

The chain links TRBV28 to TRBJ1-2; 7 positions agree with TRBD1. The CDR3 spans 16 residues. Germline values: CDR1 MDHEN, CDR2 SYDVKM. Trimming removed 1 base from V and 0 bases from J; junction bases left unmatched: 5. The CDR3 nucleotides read TGTGCCAGCAGTTTATTCGACAGGGCCTCTAACTATGGCTACACCTTC. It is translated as CASSLFDRASNYGYTF.

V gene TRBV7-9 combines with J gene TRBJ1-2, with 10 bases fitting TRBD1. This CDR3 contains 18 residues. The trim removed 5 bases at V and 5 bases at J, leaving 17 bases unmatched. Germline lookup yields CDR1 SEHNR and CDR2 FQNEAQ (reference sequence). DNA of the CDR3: TGTGCCAGCAGCACGACAGCCGTTTGGACAGGGGGAAGGTATGGCTACACCTTC. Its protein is CASSTTAVWTGGRYGYTF.

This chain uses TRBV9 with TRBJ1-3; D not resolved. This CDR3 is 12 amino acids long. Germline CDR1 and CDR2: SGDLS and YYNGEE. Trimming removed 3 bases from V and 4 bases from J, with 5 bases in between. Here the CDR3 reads CASSAKGNTIYF. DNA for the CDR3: TGTGCCAGCAGCGCAAAAGGAAACACCATATATTTT.

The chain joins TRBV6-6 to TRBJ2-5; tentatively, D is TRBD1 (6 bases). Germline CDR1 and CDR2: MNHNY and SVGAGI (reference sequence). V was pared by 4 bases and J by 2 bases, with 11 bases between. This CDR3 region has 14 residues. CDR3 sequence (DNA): TGTGCCAGCAGTTTCGCCGGACAGCAAGAGACCCAGTACTTC. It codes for CASSFAGQQETQYF.

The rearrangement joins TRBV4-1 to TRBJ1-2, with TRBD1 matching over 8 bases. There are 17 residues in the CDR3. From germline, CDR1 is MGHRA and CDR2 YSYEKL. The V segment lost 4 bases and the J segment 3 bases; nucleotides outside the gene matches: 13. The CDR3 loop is CASSRDRGEARYYGYTF. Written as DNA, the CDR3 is TGCGCCAGCAGCCGCGACAGGGGCGAAGCGCGGTACTATGGCTACACCTTC.

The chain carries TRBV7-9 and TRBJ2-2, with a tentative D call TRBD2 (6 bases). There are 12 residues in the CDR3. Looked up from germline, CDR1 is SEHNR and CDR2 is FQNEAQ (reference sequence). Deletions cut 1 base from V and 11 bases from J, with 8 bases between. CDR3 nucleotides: TGTGCCAGCAGCTTAGGGCGGGGTGAGCTGTTTTTT. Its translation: CASSLGRGELFF.

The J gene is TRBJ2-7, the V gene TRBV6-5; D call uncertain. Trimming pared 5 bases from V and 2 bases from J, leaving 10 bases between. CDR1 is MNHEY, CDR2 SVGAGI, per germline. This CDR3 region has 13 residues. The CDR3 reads CASSRRSAYEQYF. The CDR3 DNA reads TGTGCCAGCAGTCGCAGGTCAGCCTACGAGCAGTACTTC.

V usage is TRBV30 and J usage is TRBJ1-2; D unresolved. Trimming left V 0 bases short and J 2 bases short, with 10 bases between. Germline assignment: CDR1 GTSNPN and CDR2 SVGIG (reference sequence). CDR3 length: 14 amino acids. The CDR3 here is CAWSVLGRNYGYTF. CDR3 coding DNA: TGTGCCTGGAGTGTACTCGGTCGGAACTATGGCTACACCTTC.

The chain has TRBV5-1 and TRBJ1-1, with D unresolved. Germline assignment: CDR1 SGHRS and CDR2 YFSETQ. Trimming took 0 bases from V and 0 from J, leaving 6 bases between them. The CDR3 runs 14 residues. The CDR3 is CASSLAGMNTEAFF. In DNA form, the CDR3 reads TGCGCCAGCAGCTTGGCCGGGATGAACACTGAAGCTTTCTTT.

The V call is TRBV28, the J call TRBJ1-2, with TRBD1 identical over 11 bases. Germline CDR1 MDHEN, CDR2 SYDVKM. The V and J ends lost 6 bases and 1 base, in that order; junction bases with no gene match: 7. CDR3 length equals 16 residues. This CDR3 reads CASSRIGTGGNYGYTF. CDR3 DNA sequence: TGTGCCAGCAGCCGAATTGGGACAGGGGGTAACTATGGCTACACCTTC.

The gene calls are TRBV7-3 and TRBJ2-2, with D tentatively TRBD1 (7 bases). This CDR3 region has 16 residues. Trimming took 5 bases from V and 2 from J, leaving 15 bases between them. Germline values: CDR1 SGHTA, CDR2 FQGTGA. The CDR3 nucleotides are TGTGCCAGCAGCCAACAGGGGAGGATAAACACCGGGGAGCTGTTTTTT. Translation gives CASSQQGRINTGELFF.

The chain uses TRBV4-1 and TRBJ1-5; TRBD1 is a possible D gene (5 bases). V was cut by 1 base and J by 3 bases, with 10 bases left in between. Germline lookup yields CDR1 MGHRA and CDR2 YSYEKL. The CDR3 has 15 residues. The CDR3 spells CASSQVVTANQPQHF. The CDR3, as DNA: TGCGCCAGCAGCCAAGTGGTGACAGCCAATCAGCCCCAGCATTTT.

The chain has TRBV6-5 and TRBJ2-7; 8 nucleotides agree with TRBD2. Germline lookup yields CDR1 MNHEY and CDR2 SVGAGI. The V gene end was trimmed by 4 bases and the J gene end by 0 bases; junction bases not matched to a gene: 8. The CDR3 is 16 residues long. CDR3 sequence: CASSSPPSGFSYEQYF. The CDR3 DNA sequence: TGTGCCAGCAGTTCTCCACCTAGCGGGTTCTCCTACGAGCAGTACTTC.

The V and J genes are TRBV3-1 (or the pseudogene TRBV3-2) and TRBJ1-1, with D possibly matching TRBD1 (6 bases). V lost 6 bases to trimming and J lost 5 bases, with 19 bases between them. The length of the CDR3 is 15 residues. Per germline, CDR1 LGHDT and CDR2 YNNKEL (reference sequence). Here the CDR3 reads CASRETQGPTTEAFF. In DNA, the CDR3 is TGTGCCAGCAGAGAAACACAGGGCCCGACAACTGAAGCTTTCTTT.

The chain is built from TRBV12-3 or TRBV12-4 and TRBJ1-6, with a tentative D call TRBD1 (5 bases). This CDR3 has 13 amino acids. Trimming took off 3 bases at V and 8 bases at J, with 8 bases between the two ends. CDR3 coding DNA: TGTGCCAGCAGTTTCGCGGGGCATTCACCCCTCCACTTT. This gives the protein CASSFAGHSPLHF.

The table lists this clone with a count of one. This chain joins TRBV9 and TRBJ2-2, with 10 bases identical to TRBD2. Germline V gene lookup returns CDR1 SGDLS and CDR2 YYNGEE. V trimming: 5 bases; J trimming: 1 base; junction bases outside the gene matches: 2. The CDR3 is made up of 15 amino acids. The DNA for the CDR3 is TGTGCCAGCAGTAGGACTAGCGGGAACACCGGGGAGCTGTTTTTT. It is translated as CASSRTSGNTGELFF.

In nucleotides, the CDR3 is TGTGCCTGGAACCTACAGGGTAGTTCACCCCTCCACTTT. Translated, it gives CAWNLQGSSPLHF. This sequence joins TRBV30 and TRBJ1-6, with TRBD1 as a possible D gene (6 bases). The CDR3 covers 13 residues. Germline-derived CDR1 and CDR2 are GTSNPN and SVGIG (reference sequence). V was shortened by 4 bases and J by 9 bases, with 13 bases between the two germline ends.

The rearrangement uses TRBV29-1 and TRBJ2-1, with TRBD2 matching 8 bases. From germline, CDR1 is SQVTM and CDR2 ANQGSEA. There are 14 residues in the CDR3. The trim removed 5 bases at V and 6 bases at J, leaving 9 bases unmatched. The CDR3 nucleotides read TGCAGCGTTTCCCAAACAACTAGCGGCAATGAGCAGTTCTTC. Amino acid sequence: CSVSQTTSGNEQFF.

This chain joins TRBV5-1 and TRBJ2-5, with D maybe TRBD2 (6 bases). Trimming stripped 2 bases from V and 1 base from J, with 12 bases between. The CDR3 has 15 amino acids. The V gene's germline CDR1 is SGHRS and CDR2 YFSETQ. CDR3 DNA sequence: TGCGCCAGCAGCTTCAGACTAGGCACCCAAGAGACCCAGTACTTC. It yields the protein CASSFRLGTQETQYF.

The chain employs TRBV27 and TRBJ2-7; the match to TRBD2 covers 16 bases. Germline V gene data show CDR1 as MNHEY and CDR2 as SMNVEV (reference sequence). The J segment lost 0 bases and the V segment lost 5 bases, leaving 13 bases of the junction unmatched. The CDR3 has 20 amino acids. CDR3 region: CASSPGLAGGSTTSSYEQYF. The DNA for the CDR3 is TGTGCCAGCAGTCCGGGACTAGCGGGAGGGTCCACTACCAGCTCCTACGAGCAGTACTTC.

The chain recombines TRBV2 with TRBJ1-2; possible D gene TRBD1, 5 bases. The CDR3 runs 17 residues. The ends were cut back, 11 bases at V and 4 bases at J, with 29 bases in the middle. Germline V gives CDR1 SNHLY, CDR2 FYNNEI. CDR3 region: CALPSGEGTLRGYGYTF. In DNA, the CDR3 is TGTGCCCTCCCTTCGGGGGAGGGGACTCTACGGGGCTATGGCTACACCTTC.

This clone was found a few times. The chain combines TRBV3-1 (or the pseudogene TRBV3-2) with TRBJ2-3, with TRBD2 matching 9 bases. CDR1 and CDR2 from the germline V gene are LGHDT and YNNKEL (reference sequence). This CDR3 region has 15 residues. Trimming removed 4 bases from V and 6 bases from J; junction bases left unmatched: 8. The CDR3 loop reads CASSLSAGGLDTQYF. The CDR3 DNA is TGTGCCAGCAGCCTATCAGCGGGAGGTCTTGATACGCAGTATTTT.

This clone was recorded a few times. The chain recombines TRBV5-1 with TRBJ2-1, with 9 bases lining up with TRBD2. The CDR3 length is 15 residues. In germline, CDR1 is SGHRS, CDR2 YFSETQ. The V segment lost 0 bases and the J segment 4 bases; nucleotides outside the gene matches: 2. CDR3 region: CASSLDSGSYNEQFF. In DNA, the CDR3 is TGCGCCAGCAGCTTGGATAGCGGGAGTTACAATGAGCAGTTCTTC.

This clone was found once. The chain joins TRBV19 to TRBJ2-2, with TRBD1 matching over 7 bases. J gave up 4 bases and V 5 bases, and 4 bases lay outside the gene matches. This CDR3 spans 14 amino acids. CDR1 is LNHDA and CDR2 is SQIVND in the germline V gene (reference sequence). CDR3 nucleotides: TGTGCCAGTAGTGATACAGGGGCCACCGGGGAGCTGTTTTTT. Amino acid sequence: CASSDTGATGELFF. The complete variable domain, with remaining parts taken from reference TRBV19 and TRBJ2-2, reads DGGITQSPKYLFRKEGQNVTLSCEQNLNHDAMYWYRQDPGQGLRLIYYSQIVNDFQKGDIAEGYSVSREKKESFPLTVTSAQKNPTAFYLCASSDTGATGELFFGEGSRLTVL.

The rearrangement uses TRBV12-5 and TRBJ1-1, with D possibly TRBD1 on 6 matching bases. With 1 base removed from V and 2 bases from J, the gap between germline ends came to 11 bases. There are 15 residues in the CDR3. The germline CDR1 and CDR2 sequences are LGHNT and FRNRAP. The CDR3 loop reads CASGLGTATNTEAFF. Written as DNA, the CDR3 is TGTGCTAGTGGTTTGGGGACAGCAACTAACACTGAAGCTTTCTTT.

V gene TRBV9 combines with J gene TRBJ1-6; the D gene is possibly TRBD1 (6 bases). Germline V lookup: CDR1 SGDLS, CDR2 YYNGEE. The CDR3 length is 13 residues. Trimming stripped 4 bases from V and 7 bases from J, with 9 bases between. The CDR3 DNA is TGTGCCAGCAGCTTCACAGGGAATTCACCCCTCCACTTT. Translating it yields CASSFTGNSPLHF.

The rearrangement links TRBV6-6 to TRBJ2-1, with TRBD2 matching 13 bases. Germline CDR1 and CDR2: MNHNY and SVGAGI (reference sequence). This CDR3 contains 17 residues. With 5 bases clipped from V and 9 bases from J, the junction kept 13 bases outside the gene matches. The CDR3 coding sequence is TGTGCCAGCAGTCCCCCACTAGCGGGAGGGCCTCGGGGTGAGCAGTTCTTC. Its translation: CASSPPLAGGPRGEQFF.

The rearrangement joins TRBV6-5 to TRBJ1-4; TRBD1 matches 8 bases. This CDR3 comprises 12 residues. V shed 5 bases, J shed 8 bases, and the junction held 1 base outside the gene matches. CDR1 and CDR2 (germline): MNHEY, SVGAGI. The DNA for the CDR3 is TGTGCCAGCAGTAGGGACAGGGAAAAACTGTTTTTT. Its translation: CASSRDREKLFF.

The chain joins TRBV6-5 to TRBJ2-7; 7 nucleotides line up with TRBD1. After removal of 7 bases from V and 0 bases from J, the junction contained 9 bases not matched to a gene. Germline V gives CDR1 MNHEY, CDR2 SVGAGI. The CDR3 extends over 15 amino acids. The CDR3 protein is CASKKTGASSYEQYF. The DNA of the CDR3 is TGTGCCAGCAAGAAAACAGGGGCGAGCTCCTACGAGCAGTACTTC.

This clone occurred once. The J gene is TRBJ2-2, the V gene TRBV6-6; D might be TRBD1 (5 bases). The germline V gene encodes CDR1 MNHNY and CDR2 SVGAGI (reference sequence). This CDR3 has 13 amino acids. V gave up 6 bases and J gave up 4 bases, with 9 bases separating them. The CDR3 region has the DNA TGTGCCAGCAGGGGGCCAGGCACCGGGGAGCTGTTTTTT. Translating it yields CASRGPGTGELFF.